One sample yielded the 6 T cell receptor beta chains listed below, sequenced in a study of blood T cells in healthy people across ages. For the second PCR, which ran for about 7 to 11 cycles, a sample-barcoded 5' primer and a J-beta primer mix were used. TCRdb itself ran the 5' RACE reads through MiXCR, one entry per CDR3 protein. Of 800,000 or so distinct CDR3 sequences listed, around 25% are singletons. A further study also used this sample, focusing on T cells of mothers and their children.

The sample comprised blood. The receptors derive from a boy between 5 and 17 years old in good health.

This clonotype was seen a handful of times. An end of the junction differs from the germline gene, which may be a read error. The V and J genes are TRBV9 and TRBJ2-2; D may be TRBD1 or TRBD2 (5 bases each). Germline-derived CDR1 and CDR2 are SGDLS and YYNGEE. The CDR3 totals 14 residues. The CDR3 bases are TGTGCCAGCAGCGTAGTAGGGACCACCGGGGAGCTGCTTTTT. This codes for CASSVVGTTGELLF. The full variable domain, completed using reference TRBV9 and TRBJ2-2, is DSGVTQTPKHLITATGQRVTLRCSPRSGDLSVYWYQQSLDQGLQFLIQYYNGEERAKGNILERFSAQQFPDLHSELNLSSLELGDSALYFCASSVVGTTGELLFGEGSRLTVL.

A few counts support this clonotype. V is TRBV20-1 and J is TRBJ2-7; tentative D call: TRBD2 (6 bases). There are 14 residues in the CDR3. Germline CDR1 is DFQATT and CDR2 is SNEGSKA (reference sequence). V lost 3 bases, J lost 5 bases, and 17 bases lay in between. The CDR3 region is CSARPGLLSDEQYF. CDR3 in DNA: TGCAGTGCTAGGCCGGGACTCCTGAGCGACGAGCAGTACTTC.

This clonotype was recorded many times. This sequence joins TRBV27 and TRBJ2-7, with TRBD1 matching over 7 bases. V lost 3 bases to trimming and J lost 0 bases; unmatched junction nucleotides: 2. The CDR3 is 14 amino acids. Per the germline V gene, CDR1 is MNHEY and CDR2 is SMNVEV (reference sequence). The CDR3 nucleotides are TGTGCCAGCAGTTTGTCAGGGGGCTCCTACGAGCAGTACTTC. Encoded protein: CASSLSGGSYEQYF.

This sequence joins TRBV6-2 or TRBV6-3 and TRBJ2-4, with 9 positions matching TRBD1. The V gene end was trimmed by 5 bases and the J gene end by 7 bases; junction bases not matched to a gene: 3. The CDR3 has 13 amino acids. In germline, CDR1 is MNHEY, CDR2 SVGEGT. The CDR3: CASSTGGANIQYF. In DNA, the CDR3 is TGTGCCAGCAGTACAGGGGGCGCGAACATTCAGTACTTC.

The sample holds a few counts of this clonotype. The chain has TRBV5-5 and TRBJ2-2, with 9 nucleotides matching TRBD2. V lost 1 base, J lost 4 bases, and 2 bases stayed unmatched. The CDR3 loop spans 15 amino acids. The germline V gene encodes CDR1 SGHKS and CDR2 YYEKEE (reference sequence). The CDR3 protein is CASSLTLAGTGELFF. CDR3 nucleotides: TGTGCCAGCAGCTTGACACTAGCGGGCACCGGGGAGCTGTTTTTT.

The chain carries TRBV5-1 and TRBJ2-3; D call uncertain. The V end was cut by 0 bases, the J end by 2 bases, with 10 bases between. CDR3 length: 15 amino acids. CDR1 and CDR2 from the germline V gene are SGHRS and YFSETQ. In nucleotides, the CDR3 is TGCGCCAGCAGCTTGGGGGTAGGAGTCACAGATACGCAGTATTTT. It encodes CASSLGVGVTDTQYF. The full variable domain, rest sourced from reference TRBV5-1 and TRBJ2-3, is KAGVTQTPRYLIKTRGQQVTLSCSPISGHRSVSWYQQTPGQGLQFLFEYFSETQRNKGNFPGRFSGRQFSNSRSEMNVSTLELGDSALYLCASSLGVGVTDTQYFGPGTRLTVL.